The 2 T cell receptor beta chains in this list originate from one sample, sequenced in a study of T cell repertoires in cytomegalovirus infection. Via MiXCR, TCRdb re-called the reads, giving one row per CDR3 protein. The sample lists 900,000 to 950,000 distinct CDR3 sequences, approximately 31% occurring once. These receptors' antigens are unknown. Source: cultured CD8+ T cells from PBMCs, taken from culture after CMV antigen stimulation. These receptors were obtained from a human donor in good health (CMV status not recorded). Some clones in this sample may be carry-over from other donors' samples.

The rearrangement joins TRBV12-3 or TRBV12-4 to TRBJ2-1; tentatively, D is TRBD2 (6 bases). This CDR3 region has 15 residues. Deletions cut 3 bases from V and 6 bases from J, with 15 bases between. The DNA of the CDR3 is TGTGCCAGCAGTTTTGGCGGGACGTGGGTCAATGAGCAGTTCTTC. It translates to CASSFGGTWVNEQFF.

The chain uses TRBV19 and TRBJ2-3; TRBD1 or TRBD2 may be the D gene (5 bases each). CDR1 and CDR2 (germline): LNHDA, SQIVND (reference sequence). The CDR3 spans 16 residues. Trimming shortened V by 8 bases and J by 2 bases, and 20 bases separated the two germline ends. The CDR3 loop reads CASSSGTEDPTDTQYF. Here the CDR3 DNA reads TGTGCCAGTTCCTCCGGGACCGAAGACCCCACAGATACGCAGTATTTT.